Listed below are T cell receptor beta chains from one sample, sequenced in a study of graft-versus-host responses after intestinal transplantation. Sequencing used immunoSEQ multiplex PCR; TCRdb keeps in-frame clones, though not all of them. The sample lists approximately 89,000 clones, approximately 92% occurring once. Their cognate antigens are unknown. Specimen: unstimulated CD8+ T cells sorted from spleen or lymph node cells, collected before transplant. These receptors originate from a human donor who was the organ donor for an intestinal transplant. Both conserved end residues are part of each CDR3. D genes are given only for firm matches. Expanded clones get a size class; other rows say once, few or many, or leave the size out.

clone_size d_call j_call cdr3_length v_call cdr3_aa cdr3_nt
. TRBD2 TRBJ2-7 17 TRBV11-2 CASSQGSSGGTSYEQYF TGTGCCAGCAGCCAGGGGTCGAGCGGGGGGACCTCCTACGAGCAGTACTTC
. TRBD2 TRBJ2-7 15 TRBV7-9 CASSAPTSGSYEQYF TGTGCCAGCAGCGCCCCGACTAGCGGCTCCTACGAGCAGTACTTC
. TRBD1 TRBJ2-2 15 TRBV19 CATTVGDSLTGELFF TGTGCCACGACCGTCGGGGACAGCCTCACCGGGGAGCTGTTTTTT
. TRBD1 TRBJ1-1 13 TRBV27 CASTSHDRGQAFF TGTGCCAGCACCTCCCATGACAGGGGGCAGGCTTTCTTT
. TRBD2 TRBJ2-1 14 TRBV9 CASSFGTSGNEQFF TGTGCCAGCAGCTTCGGGACTAGCGGGAATGAGCAGTTCTTC
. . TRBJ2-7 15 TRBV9 CASSVATGSSYEQYF TGTGCCAGCAGCGTAGCAACAGGGAGTTCCTACGAGCAGTACTTC
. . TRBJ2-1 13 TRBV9 CASSAGSGNEQFF TGTGCCAGCAGCGCGGGATCTGGCAATGAGCAGTTCTTC
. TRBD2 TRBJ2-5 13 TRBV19 CASRIAGQETQYF TGTGCCAGTAGGATAGCGGGCCAAGAGACCCAGTACTTC
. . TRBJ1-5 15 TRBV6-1 CASSQGRASNQPQHF TGTGCCAGCAGTCAGGGGCGCGCCAGCAATCAGCCCCAGCATTTT
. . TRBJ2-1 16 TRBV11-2 CASSPPPWGGNNEQFF TGTGCCAGCAGCCCTCCCCCCTGGGGAGGAAACAATGAGCAGTTCTTC
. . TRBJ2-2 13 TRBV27 CATRGALAGELFF TGTGCCACCAGGGGGGCCTTAGCCGGGGAGCTGTTTTTT
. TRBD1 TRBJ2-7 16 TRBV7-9 CASSTSVRTGSYEQYF TGTGCCAGCAGCACCTCGGTGCGGACAGGGTCCTACGAGCAGTACTTC
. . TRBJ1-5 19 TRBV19 CASSIDLSEEGHSNQPQHF TGTGCCAGTAGTATAGATCTCTCGGAGGAGGGGCATAGCAATCAGCCCCAGCATTTT
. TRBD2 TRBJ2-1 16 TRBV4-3 CASSQDTGRGGNEQFF TGCGCCAGCAGCCAAGATACCGGACGGGGGGGAAATGAGCAGTTCTTC
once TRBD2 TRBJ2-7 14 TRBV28 CATYQLAGGYEQYF TGTGCCACCTACCAACTAGCGGGAGGGTACGAGCAGTACTTC
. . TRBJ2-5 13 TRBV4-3 CASSQTRVETQYF TGCGCCAGCAGCCAGACTAGAGTTGAGACCCAGTACTTC
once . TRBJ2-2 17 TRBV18 CASSETPGQTNTGELFF TGTGCCAGCTCAGAAACTCCGGGACAAACTAACACCGGGGAGCTGTTTTTT
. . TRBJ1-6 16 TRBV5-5 CASSFFDWYSNSPLHF TGTGCCAGCAGCTTCTTCGACTGGTACTCAAATTCACCCCTCCACTTT
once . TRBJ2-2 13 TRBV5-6 CASSFGTPGELFF TGTGCCAGCAGCTTCGGGACACCCGGGGAGCTGTTTTTT
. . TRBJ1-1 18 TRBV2 CASSEARDKGHEYTEAFF TGTGCCAGCAGTGAAGCCCGTGACAAAGGACACGAGTACACTGAAGCTTTCTTT
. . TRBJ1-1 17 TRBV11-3 CASSFDGSAEGNTEAFF TGTGCCAGCAGCTTTGATGGTTCGGCGGAGGGTAACACTGAAGCTTTCTTT
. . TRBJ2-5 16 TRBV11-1 CASSPHRVPYQETQYF TGTGCCAGCAGCCCTCACAGGGTTCCCTACCAAGAGACCCAGTACTTC